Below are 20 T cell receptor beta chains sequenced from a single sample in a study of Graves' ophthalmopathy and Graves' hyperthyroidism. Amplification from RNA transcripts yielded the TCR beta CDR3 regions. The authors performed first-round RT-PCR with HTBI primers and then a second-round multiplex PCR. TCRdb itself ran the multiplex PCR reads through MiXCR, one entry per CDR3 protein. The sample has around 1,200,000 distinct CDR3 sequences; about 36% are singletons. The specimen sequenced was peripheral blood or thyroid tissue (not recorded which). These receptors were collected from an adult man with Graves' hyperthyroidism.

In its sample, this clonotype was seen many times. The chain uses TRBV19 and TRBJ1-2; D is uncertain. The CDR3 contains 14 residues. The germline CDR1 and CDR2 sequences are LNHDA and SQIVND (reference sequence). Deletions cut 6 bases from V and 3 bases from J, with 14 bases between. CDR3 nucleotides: TGTGCCAGTAGACCAGACCCCGCGGACTATGGCTACACCTTC. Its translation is CASRPDPADYGYTF. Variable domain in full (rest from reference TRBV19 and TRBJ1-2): DGGITQSPKYLFRKEGQNVTLSCEQNLNHDAMYWYRQDPGQGLRLIYYSQIVNDFQKGDIAEGYSVSREKKESFPLTVTSAQKNPTAFYLCASRPDPADYGYTFGSGTRLTVV.

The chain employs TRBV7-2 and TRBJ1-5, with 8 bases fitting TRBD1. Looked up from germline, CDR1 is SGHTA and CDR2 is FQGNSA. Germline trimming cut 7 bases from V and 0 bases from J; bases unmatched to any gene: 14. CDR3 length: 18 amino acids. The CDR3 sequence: CASIRDRRPQYSNQPQHF. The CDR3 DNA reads TGTGCCAGCATCAGGGACAGGAGACCTCAATATAGCAATCAGCCCCAGCATTTT.

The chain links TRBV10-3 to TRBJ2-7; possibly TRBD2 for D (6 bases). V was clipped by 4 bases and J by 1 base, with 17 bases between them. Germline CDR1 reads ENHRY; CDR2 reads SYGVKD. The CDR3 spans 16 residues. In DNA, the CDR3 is TGTGCCATCAGTGGGGGGGTTCCCCTCCTATCCTACGAGCAGTACTTC. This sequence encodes CAISGGVPLLSYEQYF.

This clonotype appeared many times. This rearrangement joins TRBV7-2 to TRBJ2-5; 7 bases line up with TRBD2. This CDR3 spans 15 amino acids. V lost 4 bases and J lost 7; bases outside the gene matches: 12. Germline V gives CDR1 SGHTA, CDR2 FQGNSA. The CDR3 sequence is CASSSQRGGRATQYF. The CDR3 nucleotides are TGTGCCAGCAGCTCGCAGCGGGGTGGTCGGGCGACCCAGTACTTC.

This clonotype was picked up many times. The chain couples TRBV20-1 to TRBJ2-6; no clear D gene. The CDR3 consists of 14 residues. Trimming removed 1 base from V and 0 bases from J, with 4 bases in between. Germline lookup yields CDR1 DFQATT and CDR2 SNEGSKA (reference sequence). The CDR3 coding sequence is TGCAGTGCTAGAGTCGACTCTGGGGCCAACGTCCTGACTTTC. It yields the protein CSARVDSGANVLTF.

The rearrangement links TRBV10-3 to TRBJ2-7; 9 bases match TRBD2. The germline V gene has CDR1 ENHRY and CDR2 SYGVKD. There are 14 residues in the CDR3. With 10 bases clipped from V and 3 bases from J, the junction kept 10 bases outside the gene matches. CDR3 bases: TGTGCCAGCGGGGGGGCGGGCAATAGCTACGAGCAGTACTTC. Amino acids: CASGGAGNSYEQYF.

The CDR3 here is CATSRDGGTVLEAFF. CDR3 sequence (DNA): TGTGCCACCAGCAGAGATGGGGGGACAGTACTTGAAGCTTTCTTT. This sequence joins TRBV15 and TRBJ1-1, with 7 bases identical to TRBD1. CDR1 is LNHNV, CDR2 YYDKDF, per germline (reference sequence). Losses at the gene ends were 0 bases for V and 7 bases for J; bases not matched to a gene: 8. CDR3 length equals 15 residues.

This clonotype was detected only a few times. CDR3 amino acids: CASRRTGRSYGYTF. The CDR3 DNA follows: TGTGCCAGCAGGAGAACGGGTCGGTCCTATGGCTACACCTTC. The chain combines TRBV27 with TRBJ1-2, with D unclear. The V and J ends lost 6 bases and 4 bases respectively, with 15 bases between them. This CDR3 has 14 residues. Germline V gene data show CDR1 as MNHEY and CDR2 as SMNVEV (reference sequence).

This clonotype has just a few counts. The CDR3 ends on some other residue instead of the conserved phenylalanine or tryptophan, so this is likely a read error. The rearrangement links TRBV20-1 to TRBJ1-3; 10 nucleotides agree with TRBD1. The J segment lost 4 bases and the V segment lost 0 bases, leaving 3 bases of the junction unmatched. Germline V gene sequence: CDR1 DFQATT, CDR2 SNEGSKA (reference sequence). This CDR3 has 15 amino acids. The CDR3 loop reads CSARDSGQGGNTIYS. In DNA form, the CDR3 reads TGCAGTGCTAGAGATTCGGGACAGGGGGGAAACACCATATATTCT.

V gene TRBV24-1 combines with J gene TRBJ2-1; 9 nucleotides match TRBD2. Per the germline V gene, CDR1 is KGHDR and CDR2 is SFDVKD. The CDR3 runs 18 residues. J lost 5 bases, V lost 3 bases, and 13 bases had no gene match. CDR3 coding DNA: TGTGCCACCAGTGATGACGCGGGAGGGCTCGGGTCCAACAATGAGCAGTTCTTC. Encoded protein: CATSDDAGGLGSNNEQFF.

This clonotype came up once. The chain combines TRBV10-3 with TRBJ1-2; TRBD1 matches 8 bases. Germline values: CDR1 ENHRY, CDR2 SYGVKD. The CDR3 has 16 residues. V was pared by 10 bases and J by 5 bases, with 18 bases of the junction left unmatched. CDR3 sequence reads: CASTNGQGADGYGYTF. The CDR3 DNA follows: TGTGCCAGTACTAACGGCCAGGGGGCTGATGGTTATGGCTACACCTTC.

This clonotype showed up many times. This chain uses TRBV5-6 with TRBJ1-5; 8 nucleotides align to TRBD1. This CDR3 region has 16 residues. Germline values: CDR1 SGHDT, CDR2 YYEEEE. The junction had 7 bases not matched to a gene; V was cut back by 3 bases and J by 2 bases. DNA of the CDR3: TGTGCCAGCAGCTCCCTGACAGGGGAGGGCAATCAGCCCCAGCATTTT. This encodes CASSSLTGEGNQPQHF.

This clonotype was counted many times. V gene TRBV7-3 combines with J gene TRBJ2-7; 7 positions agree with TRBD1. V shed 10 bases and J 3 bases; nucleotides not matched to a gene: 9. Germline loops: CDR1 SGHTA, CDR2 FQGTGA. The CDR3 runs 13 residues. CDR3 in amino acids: CAIQRDSFYEQYF. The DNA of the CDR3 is TGTGCCATACAGAGGGACAGCTTCTACGAGCAGTACTTC.

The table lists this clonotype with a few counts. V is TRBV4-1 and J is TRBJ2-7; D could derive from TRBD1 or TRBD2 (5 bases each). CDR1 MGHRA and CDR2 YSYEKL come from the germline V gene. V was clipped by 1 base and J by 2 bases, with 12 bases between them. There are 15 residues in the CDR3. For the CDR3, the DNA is TGCGCCAGCAGCCAAGTCCGGGACGGCCCCTACGAGCAGTACTTC. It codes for CASSQVRDGPYEQYF.

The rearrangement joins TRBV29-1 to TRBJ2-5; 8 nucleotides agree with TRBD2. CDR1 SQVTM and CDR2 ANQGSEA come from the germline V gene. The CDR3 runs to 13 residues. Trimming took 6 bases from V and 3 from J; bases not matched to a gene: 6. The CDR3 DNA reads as TGCAGCGTGGGGGGACTAGTAAAAGAGACCCAGTACTTC. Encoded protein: CSVGGLVKETQYF.

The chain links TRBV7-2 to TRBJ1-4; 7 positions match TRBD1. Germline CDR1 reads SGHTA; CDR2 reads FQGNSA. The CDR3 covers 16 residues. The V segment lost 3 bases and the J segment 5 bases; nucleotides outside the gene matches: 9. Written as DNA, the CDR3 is TGTGCCAGCAGCTTGGACAGACAGGGTCGAAATGAAAAACTGTTTTTT. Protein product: CASSLDRQGRNEKLFF.

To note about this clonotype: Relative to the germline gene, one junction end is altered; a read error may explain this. DNA of the CDR3: TGCGCCAGCAGCCAAGAATGGGGGGCAACTGAAGCTTTCTTT. It specifies CASSQEWGATEAFF. The chain employs TRBV7-9 and TRBJ1-1; D perhaps matches TRBD1 (6 bases). CDR3 size: 14 residues. Germline V CDR1 and CDR2: SEHNR, FQNEAQ (reference sequence).

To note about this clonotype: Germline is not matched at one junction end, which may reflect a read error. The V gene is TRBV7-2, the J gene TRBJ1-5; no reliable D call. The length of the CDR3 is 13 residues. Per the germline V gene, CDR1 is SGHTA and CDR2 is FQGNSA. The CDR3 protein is CASSLAGNHPQHF. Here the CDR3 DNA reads TGTGCCAGCAGCTTAGCAGGCAATCACCCCCAGCATTTT.

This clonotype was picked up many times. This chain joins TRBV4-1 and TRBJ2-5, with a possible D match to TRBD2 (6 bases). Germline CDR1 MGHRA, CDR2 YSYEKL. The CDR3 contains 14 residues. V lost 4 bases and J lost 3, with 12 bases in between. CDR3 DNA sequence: TGCGCCAGCAGCCGGGAGGAGCGAAAAGAGACCCAGTACTTC. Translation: CASSREERKETQYF.

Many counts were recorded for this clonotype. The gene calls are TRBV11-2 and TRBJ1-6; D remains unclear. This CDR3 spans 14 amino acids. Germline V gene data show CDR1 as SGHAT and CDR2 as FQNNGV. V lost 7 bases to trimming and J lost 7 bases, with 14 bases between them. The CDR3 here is CASKPEENNSPLHF. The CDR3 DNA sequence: TGTGCCAGCAAACCAGAGGAAAACAATTCACCCCTCCACTTT.